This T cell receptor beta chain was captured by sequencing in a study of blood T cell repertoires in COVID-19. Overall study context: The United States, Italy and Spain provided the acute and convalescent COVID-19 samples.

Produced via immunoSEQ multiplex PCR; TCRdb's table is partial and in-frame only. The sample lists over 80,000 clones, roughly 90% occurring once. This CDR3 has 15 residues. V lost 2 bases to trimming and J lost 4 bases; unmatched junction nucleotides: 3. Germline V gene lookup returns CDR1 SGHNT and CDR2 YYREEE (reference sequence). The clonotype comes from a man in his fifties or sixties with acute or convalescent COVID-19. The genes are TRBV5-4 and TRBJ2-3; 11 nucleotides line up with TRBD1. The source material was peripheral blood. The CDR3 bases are TGTGCCAGCAGCTTCCGGGACAGGGGGTCAGATACGCAGTATTTT. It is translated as CASSFRDRGSDTQYF.